Below, 9 T cell receptor beta chains from the same sample are listed, as sequenced in a study of OX40 agonist ivuxolimab in advanced cancers. TCRdb's copy holds only in-frame clones and misses some; the assay was immunoSEQ multiplex PCR. The sample shows over 50,000 clones, 80% to 95% of them seen only once. The starting material was CD4+ or CD8+ T cells sorted from blood, obtained in a trial of the OX40 agonist ivuxolimab. The receptors were sampled from an adult with an advanced solid tumor such as melanoma, head and neck, liver or kidney cancer.

The CDR3 nucleotides are TGTGCCAGCAGCTTAGGGGCGGTTTTGGGGGAGACCCAGTACTTC. Translating it yields CASSLGAVLGETQYF. V gene TRBV7-3 combines with J gene TRBJ2-5; a weak D match, TRBD1 (5 bases). The CDR3 totals 15 residues. Per the germline V gene, CDR1 is SGHTA and CDR2 is FQGTGA. Trimming cost V 2 bases and J 5 bases, with 15 bases left between them.

The chain combines TRBV7-9 with TRBJ1-4, with TRBD1 matching 8 bases. The V gene end was trimmed by 5 bases and the J gene end by 7 bases; junction bases not matched to a gene: 6. From germline, CDR1 is SEHNR and CDR2 FQNEAQ (reference sequence). The CDR3 has 14 amino acids. CDR3 DNA sequence: TGTGCCAGCAGCCCGACAGGGGAGGTTGAAAAACTGTTTTTT. As protein: CASSPTGEVEKLFF.

This clone was picked up a small number of times. V and J are TRBV19 and TRBJ2-7, with 10 bases lining up with TRBD2. The V and J ends lost 4 bases and 3 bases, in that order; junction bases with no gene match: 6. The V gene's germline CDR1 is LNHDA and CDR2 SQIVND (reference sequence). The CDR3 runs to 15 residues. CDR3 nucleotide sequence: TGTGCCAGTAGTAACCAGCGGGAGGGCCACTACGAGCAGTACTTC. It translates to CASSNQREGHYEQYF.

The chain joins TRBV18 to TRBJ2-7; the D gene is possibly TRBD1 (5 bases). This CDR3 region has 13 residues. CDR1 is KGHSH and CDR2 is LQKENI in the germline V gene. With 4 bases removed from V and 6 bases from J, the gap between germline ends came to 13 bases. The CDR3 DNA is TGTGCCAGCTCACGGCTCCAGGGTGGCGAGCAGTACTTC. Translating it yields CASSRLQGGEQYF.

The CDR3 here is CAGSGGRQGGTLYEQYF. CDR3 nucleotides: TGTGCCGGTTCAGGGGGGCGCCAGGGGGGTACTCTCTACGAGCAGTACTTC. The chain links TRBV2 to TRBJ2-7, with a tentative D call TRBD1 (7 bases). Germline assignment: CDR1 SNHLY and CDR2 FYNNEI. V was clipped by 11 bases and J by 3 bases, with 29 bases between them. The CDR3 covers 17 residues.

V gene TRBV4-1 combines with J gene TRBJ1-2; no definite D call. This CDR3 is 15 amino acids long. CDR1 and CDR2 (germline): MGHRA, YSYEKL. V was trimmed by 0 bases and J by 6 bases, leaving 14 bases between them. The chain's CDR3 is CASSQDIERSHGYTF. CDR3 nucleotides: TGCGCCAGCAGCCAAGATATCGAAAGGAGCCATGGCTACACCTTC.

The count of this clone is one. The chain couples TRBV6-5 to TRBJ1-5, with D possibly matching TRBD1 (6 bases). Trimming left V 6 bases short and J 0 bases short, with 12 bases between. The length of the CDR3 is 15 residues. Per the germline V gene, CDR1 is MNHEY and CDR2 is SVGAGI. CDR3 sequence (DNA): TGTGCCAGCAGAGCGGACAGATATAGCAATCAGCCCCAGCATTTT. Its protein is CASRADRYSNQPQHF.

A few counts support this clone. CDR3 amino acids: CASSQSGLPPGNEQFF. As DNA, the CDR3 is TGCGCCAGCAGCCAATCGGGACTCCCTCCGGGGAATGAGCAGTTCTTC. The chain has TRBV4-3 and TRBJ2-1; D possibly corresponds to TRBD2 (6 bases). The CDR3 extends over 16 amino acids. Germline-derived CDR1 and CDR2 are LGHNA and YSLEER. V was clipped by 2 bases and J by 7 bases, with 18 bases between them.

The chain combines TRBV11-2 with TRBJ2-3, with 15 bases lining up with TRBD2. The V segment lost 5 bases and the J segment 4 bases; nucleotides outside the gene matches: 13. Germline V gene lookup returns CDR1 SGHAT and CDR2 FQNNGV. The CDR3 runs to 19 residues. In DNA, the CDR3 is TGTGCCAGCAGCGGACGGACAGGACTAGCGGGGGGGCCAGCAGATACGCAGTATTTT. This sequence encodes CASSGRTGLAGGPADTQYF.